Listed here are 6 T cell receptor beta chains from one sample, sequenced in a study of blood T cell repertoires in COVID-19. Only in-frame clones appear in the TCRdb table, and some are missing; sequencing was by immunoSEQ multiplex PCR. The data hold over 200,000 clones, with roughly nine tenths observed a single time. The sequenced sample was PBMCs or T cells enriched from blood (not recorded which). The receptors shown here come from a woman aged 45-60 years in a cohort exposed to, infected with or recovered from COVID-19 (not recorded which).

This sequence joins TRBV18 and TRBJ1-3, with no clear D. The V end lost 3 bases, the J end lost 0 bases, and 12 bases lay between the germline ends. This CDR3 has 16 amino acids. Germline V gives CDR1 KGHSH, CDR2 LQKENI. In DNA form, the CDR3 reads TGTGCCAGCTCACCCCCGGGGTTCTCCTCTGGAAACACCATATATTTT. The encoded protein is CASSPPGFSSGNTIYF.

The CDR3 loop is CASSQLTGGNYGYTF. The CDR3 DNA reads TGTGCCAGCAGCCAGCTTACAGGGGGCAACTATGGCTACACCTTC. The chain couples TRBV14 to TRBJ1-2; 9 bases agree with TRBD1. This CDR3 region has 15 residues. Germline values: CDR1 SGHDN, CDR2 FVKESK. The V segment lost 3 bases and the J segment 2 bases; nucleotides outside the gene matches: 4.

The chain employs TRBV7-8 and TRBJ1-5, with 9 positions matching TRBD1. Germline V gene sequence: CDR1 SGHVS, CDR2 FQNEAQ. The V segment lost 5 bases and the J segment 2 bases; nucleotides outside the gene matches: 10. This CDR3 spans 17 amino acids. The CDR3 spells CASSPITGGFGNQPQHF. DNA for the CDR3: TGTGCCAGCAGCCCGATTACAGGGGGCTTTGGCAATCAGCCCCAGCATTTT.

The chain recombines TRBV19 with TRBJ1-1; possibly TRBD1 for D (5 bases). Germline V gives CDR1 LNHDA, CDR2 SQIVND (reference sequence). The CDR3 covers 17 residues. The V and J ends lost 6 bases and 0 bases respectively, with 20 bases between them. The CDR3 protein is CASRLDRGTSMNTEAFF. CDR3 bases: TGTGCCAGTAGACTCGACAGAGGGACTTCAATGAACACTGAAGCTTTCTTT. The whole variable domain, remainder taken from reference TRBV19 and TRBJ1-1, is DGGITQSPKYLFRKEGQNVTLSCEQNLNHDAMYWYRQDPGQGLRLIYYSQIVNDFQKGDIAEGYSVSREKKESFPLTVTSAQKNPTAFYLCASRLDRGTSMNTEAFFGQGTRLTVV.

The chain couples TRBV10-3 to TRBJ1-2; 9 nucleotides agree with TRBD1. The CDR3 consists of 15 residues. The V gene's germline CDR1 is ENHRY and CDR2 SYGVKD. The trim removed 3 bases at V and 8 bases at J, leaving 10 bases unmatched. The CDR3 nucleotides read TGTGCCATCAGTGAATTCGGACAGGGGCCGGCAGGCTACACCTTC. Translation: CAISEFGQGPAGYTF.

In this sample, this clone turned up once. V and J are TRBV7-2 and TRBJ2-7, with 12 bases fitting TRBD2. J was trimmed by 2 bases and V by 1 base; bases with no gene match: 0. CDR3 length equals 15 residues. Germline CDR1 is SGHTA and CDR2 is FQGNSA. CDR3 loop: CASSLGLAGAYEQYF. The CDR3 DNA reads TGTGCCAGCAGCTTAGGACTAGCGGGGGCCTACGAGCAGTACTTC.